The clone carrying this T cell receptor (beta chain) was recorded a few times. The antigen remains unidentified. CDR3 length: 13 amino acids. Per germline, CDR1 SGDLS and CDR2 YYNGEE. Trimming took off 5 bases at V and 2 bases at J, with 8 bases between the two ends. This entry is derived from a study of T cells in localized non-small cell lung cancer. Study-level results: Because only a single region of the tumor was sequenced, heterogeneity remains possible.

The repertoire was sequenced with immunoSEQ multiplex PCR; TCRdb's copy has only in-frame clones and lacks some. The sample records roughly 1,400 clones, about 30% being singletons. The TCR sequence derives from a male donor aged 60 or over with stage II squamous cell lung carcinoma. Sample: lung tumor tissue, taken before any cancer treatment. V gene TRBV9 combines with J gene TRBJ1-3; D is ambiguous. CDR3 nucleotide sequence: TGTGCCAGCAGTGGAGGACCTGGAAACACCATATATTTT. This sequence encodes CASSGGPGNTIYF.